Below, 18 T cell receptor beta chains from the same sample are listed, as sequenced in a study of breast tumors, draining lymph nodes, adjacent tissues. Samples came from axillary lymph nodes draining the breast cancer. TCRdb itself ran the multiplex PCR reads through MiXCR, one entry per CDR3 protein. The data show around 140,000 distinct CDR3 sequences, approximately 30% seen once. What was sequenced was axillary lymph node tissue. The origin of the receptors is a female donor with breast cancer. Some clones in this sample may be carry-over from other donors' samples.

The chain recombines TRBV12-3 or TRBV12-4 with TRBJ1-4; D is perhaps TRBD1 (6 bases). TRBJ1-5 explains the end of the DNA better; the J call may be wrong. The CDR3 is 13 amino acids. The CDR3 nucleotides read TGTGCCAGCAGCCCACAGGGAATCCAGCCCCAGCATTTT. Translating it yields CASSPQGIQPQHF.

This clonotype was seen repeatedly, ten times or more. This chain joins TRBV7-9 and TRBJ2-7; D perhaps matches TRBD1 (6 bases). The V end lost 5 bases, the J end lost 3 bases, and 14 bases lay between the germline ends. This CDR3 comprises 14 residues. Germline V gene data show CDR1 as SEHNR and CDR2 as FQNEAQ (reference sequence). CDR3 nucleotides: TGTGCCAGCAGCCCTTTACAGGGAAGCTACGAGCAGTACTTC. It codes for CASSPLQGSYEQYF. Supplemented by reference TRBV7-9 and TRBJ2-7, the full variable domain reads DTGVSQNPRHKITKRGQNVTFRCDPISEHNRLYWYRQTLGQGPEFLTYFQNEAQLEKSRLLSDRFSAERPKGSFSTLEIQRTEQGDSAMYLCASSPLQGSYEQYFGPGTRLTVT.

This clonotype was recorded many times. The chain has TRBV5-6 and TRBJ1-2; 9 bases map to TRBD1. J gave up 4 bases and V 3 bases, and 7 bases lay outside the gene matches. Germline loops: CDR1 SGHDT, CDR2 YYEEEE. The CDR3 length is 15 residues. CDR3 amino acids: CASSSTGQGPYGYTF. As DNA, the CDR3 is TGTGCCAGCAGCTCAACTGGACAGGGGCCCTATGGCTACACCTTC.

The CDR3, as DNA: TGTGCCAGCGGGGCCATATATAGCAATCAGCCCCAGCATTTT. The encoded protein is CASGAIYSNQPQHF. J is TRBJ1-5 and V is TRBV28, with D tentatively TRBD1 (5 bases). The CDR3 contains 14 residues. V was pared by 8 bases and J by 0 bases, with 11 bases between. Germline CDR1 is MDHEN and CDR2 is SYDVKM.

This clonotype occurred many times. The chain combines TRBV6-1 with TRBJ2-2; D call uncertain. The ends were cut back, 0 bases at V and 7 bases at J, with 3 bases in the middle. Germline values: CDR1 MNHNS, CDR2 SASEGT. This CDR3 comprises 12 residues. This CDR3 is CASSEAGGELFF. The CDR3 DNA sequence: TGTGCCAGCAGTGAAGCGGGCGGGGAGCTGTTTTTT.

This clonotype was recorded many times. V usage is TRBV12-3 or TRBV12-4 and J usage is TRBJ1-2; D gene uncertain. The CDR3 is 14 amino acids. V was clipped by 3 bases and J by 4 bases, with 12 bases between them. The CDR3 coding sequence is TGTGCCAGCAGTTTTGCCCCGGTCCTCTATGGCTACACCTTC. This codes for CASSFAPVLYGYTF.

This clonotype showed up many times. The V call is TRBV7-9, the J call TRBJ2-1, with TRBD1 matching 9 bases. The CDR3 is made up of 14 amino acids. Germline V gives CDR1 SEHNR, CDR2 FQNEAQ (reference sequence). J was trimmed by 3 bases and V by 9 bases; bases with no gene match: 6. This chain's CDR3 is CASSHRGRYNEQFF. Written as DNA, the CDR3 is TGTGCCAGTTCCCACAGGGGGCGCTACAATGAGCAGTTCTTC.

The V and J genes are TRBV15 and TRBJ2-7; D not resolved. Germline V lookup: CDR1 LNHNV, CDR2 YYDKDF (reference sequence). CDR3 size: 15 residues. This chain's CDR3 is CATSGDRSGAYEQYV. The DNA of the CDR3 is TGTGCCACCAGCGGAGACCGGTCCGGAGCCTACGAGCAGTACGTC.

CDR3 sequence reads: CASSPGTVLSEAFF. CDR3 DNA: TGCGCCAGCTCCCCCGGGACAGTACTGTCTGAAGCTTTCTTT. V and J are TRBV4-1 and TRBJ1-1; 7 bases line up with TRBD1. The germline V gene has CDR1 MGHRA and CDR2 YSYEKL. This CDR3 contains 14 residues. J gave up 6 bases and V 8 bases, and 12 bases lay outside the gene matches.

This clonotype has a count of ten or more. This chain joins TRBV6-5 and TRBJ1-6; the D is unclear. Trimming took 6 bases from V and 10 from J, leaving 16 bases between them. The CDR3 runs 14 residues. Germline loops: CDR1 MNHEY, CDR2 SVGAGI. CDR3 sequence: CASRSGKMGSPLHF. CDR3 in DNA: TGTGCCAGCAGGTCGGGGAAGATGGGATCACCCCTCCACTTT.

At least ten counts were recorded for this clonotype. The V and J genes are TRBV6-6 and TRBJ2-7, with D hard to call. V lost 7 bases, J lost 4 bases, and 8 bases lay in between. Germline loops: CDR1 MNHNY, CDR2 SVGAGI (reference sequence). This CDR3 contains 11 residues. The CDR3 here is CASTLGYEQYF. DNA for the CDR3: TGTGCCAGCACCTTGGGTTACGAGCAGTACTTC.

This clonotype was counted between two and nine times. The junction does not match germline at one end; this may be a read error. This sequence joins TRBV6-6 and TRBJ1-5; D is undetermined. The germline V gene encodes CDR1 MNHNY and CDR2 SVGAGI (reference sequence). CDR3 size: 17 residues. The CDR3 loop reads CASSHSVAPGVNQPQHF. DNA for the CDR3: TGTGCCAGCAGTCACTCCGTAGCCCCCGGAGTCAATCAGCCCCAGCATTTT.

The table lists this clonotype with many counts. The CDR3 DNA reads TGTGCCAGCAGGGCGGGGCCCGTTTATGGCTACACCTTC. It encodes CASRAGPVYGYTF. The rearrangement uses TRBV2 and TRBJ1-2, with D perhaps TRBD1 (5 bases). V was cut by 6 bases and J by 5 bases, with 13 bases left in between. Per germline, CDR1 SNHLY and CDR2 FYNNEI. This CDR3 spans 13 amino acids.

The table lists this clonotype with many counts. The chain combines TRBV2 with TRBJ1-6, with 7 nucleotides matching TRBD1. CDR3 length: 14 amino acids. After removal of 7 bases from V and 7 bases from J, the junction contained 7 bases not matched to a gene. Per germline, CDR1 SNHLY and CDR2 FYNNEI. This chain's CDR3 is CASTIPGQNSPLHF. In DNA form, the CDR3 reads TGTGCCAGCACGATACCGGGACAGAATTCACCCCTCCACTTT. The full variable domain, its missing parts supplied by reference TRBV2 and TRBJ1-6, is EPEVTQTPSHQVTQMGQEVILRCVPISNHLYFYWYRQILGQKVEFLVSFYNNEISEKSEIFDDQFSVERPDGSNFTLKIRSTKLEDSAMYFCASTIPGQNSPLHFGNGTRLTVT.

This clonotype was seen a few times. The gene calls are TRBV20-1 and TRBJ1-1; the D is unclear. The length of the CDR3 is 15 residues. Germline V gene data show CDR1 as DFQATT and CDR2 as SNEGSKA (reference sequence). With 3 bases removed from V and 0 bases from J, the gap between germline ends came to 14 bases. The CDR3 nucleotides are TGCAGTGCTAGTGGGAGTTCCAACATGAACACTGAAGCTTTCTTT. Encoded protein: CSASGSSNMNTEAFF.

There are many counts of this clonotype. The chain has TRBV9 and TRBJ1-1; 7 bases line up with TRBD1. CDR3 length equals 14 residues. The ends lost 3 bases at V and 4 bases at J; junction bases unmatched: 6. The V gene's germline CDR1 is SGDLS and CDR2 YYNGEE. The CDR3 protein is CASSADRVSTEAFF. CDR3 nucleotide sequence: TGTGCCAGCAGCGCAGACAGGGTTTCCACTGAAGCTTTCTTT. Variable domain in full (rest from reference TRBV9 and TRBJ1-1): DSGVTQTPKHLITATGQRVTLRCSPRSGDLSVYWYQQSLDQGLQFLIQYYNGEERAKGNILERFSAQQFPDLHSELNLSSLELGDSALYFCASSADRVSTEAFFGQGTRLTVV.

V is TRBV20-1 and J is TRBJ1-3, with TRBD1 matching 9 bases. The CDR3 is 15 residues long. Unmatched junction bases numbered 8, after V lost 0 bases and J lost 8 bases. Germline V lookup: CDR1 DFQATT, CDR2 SNEGSKA (reference sequence). CDR3 sequence reads: CSAREGTGYGYTIYF. CDR3 nucleotides: TGCAGTGCTAGAGAAGGGACAGGGTATGGCTACACCATATATTTT.

On this clonotype: This may stem from a read error, because a much larger clone lies one nucleotide away. The CDR3 does not end in the conserved phenylalanine or tryptophan, so this is likely a read error. The V and J genes are TRBV4-1 and TRBJ2-5, with no clear D. The CDR3 consists of 14 residues. Trimming cost V 1 base and J 1 base, with 7 bases left between them. Germline V gene lookup returns CDR1 MGHRA and CDR2 YSYEKL. The chain's CDR3 is CASSQVQVQETQYS. Written as DNA, the CDR3 is TGCGCCAGCAGCCAAGTCCAGGTCCAAGAGACCCAGTACTCC.